Following are 24 T cell receptor beta chains from one sample sequenced in a study of shared clonotypes between healthy human individuals. Naivety among CD8 cells was defined by CD45RO negativity and positive CCR7 selection, thereby excluding terminally differentiated effector memory CD45RA+ cells. Only in-frame clones appear in the TCRdb table, and some are missing; sequencing was by immunoSEQ multiplex PCR. The table includes some 2,000,000 clones, around 96% detected once. Sequences were obtained from naive CD8+ T cells sorted from blood. All receptors come from a man younger than 35 in good health.

V and J are TRBV6-7 and TRBJ2-7; D unresolved. TRBV6-7 is an open reading frame whose function is uncertain. V was clipped by 4 bases and J by 6 bases, with 22 bases between them. The CDR3 contains 16 residues. CDR3 DNA sequence: TGTGCCAGCAGTTCGAAGGGCGGACCGGCCGGTTGCGAGCAGTACTTC. Protein sequence: CASSSKGGPAGCEQYF.

The V and J genes are TRBV6-5 and TRBJ2-3; a possible D gene is TRBD1 (6 bases). The CDR3 has 13 amino acids. The germline CDR1 and CDR2 sequences are MNHEY and SVGAGI. V lost 6 bases, J lost 1 base, and 8 bases lay in between. The CDR3 here is CASRNRGTDTQYF. CDR3 DNA: TGTGCCAGCAGAAACAGGGGCACAGATACGCAGTATTTT.

This chain joins TRBV7-8 and TRBJ2-7; 8 positions match TRBD1. CDR3 length equals 15 residues. In germline, CDR1 is SGHVS, CDR2 FQNEAQ. J was trimmed by 4 bases and V by 5 bases; bases with no gene match: 10. The CDR3 DNA is TGTGCCAGCAGCGTGCCTGGGACAGGACTTTACGAGCAGTACTTC. Translation: CASSVPGTGLYEQYF.

The rearrangement joins TRBV4-3 to TRBJ1-1; D is uncertain. Germline CDR1 reads LGHNA; CDR2 reads YSLEER. The CDR3 is made up of 15 amino acids. V was shortened by 0 bases and J by 1 base, with 9 bases between the two germline ends. In nucleotides, the CDR3 is TGCGCCAGCAGCCAAGACCTTGGGAGGAACACTGAAGCTTTCTTT. Its protein is CASSQDLGRNTEAFF.

This rearrangement joins TRBV19 to TRBJ1-1; 8 nucleotides line up with TRBD1. The CDR3 has 16 residues. The V segment lost 5 bases and the J segment 0 bases; nucleotides outside the gene matches: 8. Per the germline V gene, CDR1 is LNHDA and CDR2 is SQIVND (reference sequence). The DNA for the CDR3 is TGTGCCAGTAGTTATGGCAGGGGGCCTTTGAACACTGAAGCTTTCTTT. Translation gives CASSYGRGPLNTEAFF. The whole variable domain, remainder taken from reference TRBV19 and TRBJ1-1, is DGGITQSPKYLFRKEGQNVTLSCEQNLNHDAMYWYRQDPGQGLRLIYYSQIVNDFQKGDIAEGYSVSREKKESFPLTVTSAQKNPTAFYLCASSYGRGPLNTEAFFGQGTRLTVV.

About this clone itself: Other DNA sequences in the sample encode the same CDR3. The chain combines TRBV23-1 with TRBJ2-7; D gene uncertain. TRBV23-1 qualifies as an ORF whose function is uncertain. The V gene lost 0 bases and the J gene lost 4 bases, with 7 bases spanning the gap. There are 13 residues in the CDR3. The DNA of the CDR3 is TGCGCCAGCAGTCAATCGAACGGGTACGAGCAGTACTTC. Residues: CASSQSNGYEQYF.

V gene TRBV10-3 combines with J gene TRBJ2-3, with 8 bases aligning to TRBD2. The CDR3 runs 13 residues. The germline V gene encodes CDR1 ENHRY and CDR2 SYGVKD. Trimming removed 7 bases from V and 4 bases from J; junction bases left unmatched: 4. The CDR3 protein is CAIKAGDSDTQYF. The CDR3 nucleotides are TGTGCCATCAAAGCGGGAGACTCAGATACGCAGTATTTT.

This chain connects TRBV18 to TRBJ2-7; 9 positions match TRBD1. With V trimmed by 4 bases and J by 5 bases, 12 bases remained unmatched. This CDR3 has 16 amino acids. Germline CDR1 is KGHSH and CDR2 is LQKENI. CDR3 sequence reads: CASSLAGTGSGHEQYF. CDR3 sequence (DNA): TGTGCCAGCTCACTCGCCGGGACAGGGTCTGGGCACGAGCAGTACTTC.

The V and J genes are TRBV19 and TRBJ1-6; 7 bases line up with TRBD1. Germline trimming cut 4 bases from V and 0 bases from J; bases unmatched to any gene: 6. Germline V lookup: CDR1 LNHDA, CDR2 SQIVND (reference sequence). The CDR3 is 17 amino acids. DNA of the CDR3: TGTGCCAGTAGTAAAACAGGGGATTACTCCTATAATTCACCCCTCCACTTT. It translates to CASSKTGDYSYNSPLHF.

The chain recombines TRBV19 with TRBJ1-5, with 9 bases that match TRBD1. J lost 2 bases, V lost 6 bases, and 8 bases had no gene match. The CDR3 consists of 16 residues. Per the germline V gene, CDR1 is LNHDA and CDR2 is SQIVND (reference sequence). This CDR3 is CASRIQGQGGNQPQHF. For the CDR3, the DNA is TGTGCCAGTAGGATCCAGGGACAGGGAGGCAATCAGCCCCAGCATTTT.

The chain couples TRBV13 to TRBJ2-3, with D hard to call. There are 15 residues in the CDR3. V lost 1 base, J lost 6 bases, and 14 bases lay in between. Germline-derived CDR1 and CDR2 are PRHDT and FYEKMQ (reference sequence). The CDR3 DNA follows: TGTGCCAGCAGCTTAGCCCATTCCCCGGCTGATACGCAGTATTTT. Translation gives CASSLAHSPADTQYF. The complete variable domain, with remaining parts taken from reference TRBV13 and TRBJ2-3, reads AAGVIQSPRHLIKEKRETATLKCYPIPRHDTVYWYQQGPGQDPQFLISFYEKMQSDKGSIPDRFSAQQFSDYHSELNMSSLELGDSALYFCASSLAHSPADTQYFGPGTRLTVL.

With respect to this clone: Different DNA sequences within this sample yield the same CDR3. V gene TRBV27 combines with J gene TRBJ2-7, with D unresolved. Germline V gene data show CDR1 as MNHEY and CDR2 as SMNVEV (reference sequence). V lost 5 bases and J 4 bases, leaving 12 bases between the germline ends. The CDR3 has 13 residues. The CDR3 DNA reads as TGTGCCAGCAGTCCCGGCCGGGTTTACGAGCAGTACTTC. The encoded protein is CASSPGRVYEQYF.

The V and J genes are TRBV5-1 and TRBJ1-1; D call uncertain. This CDR3 contains 13 residues. Trimming shortened V by 0 bases and J by 4 bases, and 7 bases separated the two germline ends. Germline values: CDR1 SGHRS, CDR2 YFSETQ. This CDR3 is CASSLEDFTEAFF. CDR3 bases: TGCGCCAGCAGCTTGGAAGATTTCACTGAAGCTTTCTTT. The whole variable domain, remainder taken from reference TRBV5-1 and TRBJ1-1, is KAGVTQTPRYLIKTRGQQVTLSCSPISGHRSVSWYQQTPGQGLQFLFEYFSETQRNKGNFPGRFSGRQFSNSRSEMNVSTLELGDSALYLCASSLEDFTEAFFGQGTRLTVV.

Points on this clone: This CDR3 is also generated by other DNA sequences in the sample. The chain carries TRBV6-6 and TRBJ1-1; unclear D gene. The V end was cut by 0 bases, the J end by 0 bases, with 2 bases between. CDR1 and CDR2 (germline): MNHNY, SVGAGI (reference sequence). CDR3 size: 13 residues. The CDR3 sequence: CASSYSMNTEAFF. CDR3 coding DNA: TGTGCCAGCAGTTACTCGATGAACACTGAAGCTTTCTTT.

The DNA for the CDR3 is TGTGCTAGTGCGCCTATTTTTGGCGGGAGCACTGAAGCTTTCTTT. As protein: CASAPIFGGSTEAFF. The chain has TRBV12-5 and TRBJ1-1; D remains unclear. CDR1 and CDR2 from the germline V gene are LGHNT and FRNRAP. The CDR3 length is 15 residues. The V and J ends lost 7 bases and 4 bases respectively, with 19 bases between them.

The CDR3 region has the DNA TGTGCCAGCATTGACATGGATGAGACCCAGTACTTC. Translated: CASIDMDETQYF. J is TRBJ2-5 and V is TRBV6-6; D remains ambiguous. The CDR3 totals 12 residues. V lost 7 bases and J lost 5, with 11 bases in between. Per germline, CDR1 MNHNY and CDR2 SVGAGI (reference sequence).

V is TRBV27 and J is TRBJ2-7; TRBD2 matches at 11 bases. The CDR3 sequence is 15 residues long. From germline, CDR1 is MNHEY and CDR2 SMNVEV (reference sequence). The V and J ends lost 5 bases and 5 bases, in that order; junction bases with no gene match: 8. CDR3 bases: TGTGCCAGCAGTGCCCTGGGGACTAGCGGAAACGAGCAGTACTTC. It specifies CASSALGTSGNEQYF.

V and J are TRBV29-1 and TRBJ1-1; D unresolved. The CDR3 has 13 amino acids. The germline gives CDR1 SQVTM, CDR2 ANQGSEA. V lost 4 bases and J lost 4, with 13 bases in between. DNA for the CDR3: TGCAGCGTTGCGCCGGCCTCGGTCACTGAAGCTTTCTTT. Residues: CSVAPASVTEAFF.

The chain employs TRBV4-3 and TRBJ1-2; D unresolved. CDR3 length: 15 amino acids. CDR1 and CDR2 (germline): LGHNA, YSLEER. Trimming took 4 bases from V and 0 from J, leaving 12 bases between them. In DNA form, the CDR3 reads TGCGCCAGCAGCCCCCGGGAGCAAGCTAACTATGGCTACACCTTC. Amino acid sequence: CASSPREQANYGYTF.

The chain has TRBV4-3 and TRBJ1-2; 10 nucleotides agree with TRBD1. Trimming cost V 4 bases and J 3 bases; bases outside gene matches: 5. The CDR3 loop spans 15 amino acids. The germline gives CDR1 LGHNA, CDR2 YSLEER. The CDR3 DNA is TGCGCCAGCAGCCTCCGGACAGGGGGATACTATGGCTACACCTTC. Amino acids: CASSLRTGGYYGYTF.

On this clone: This same CDR3 is encoded by further DNA sequences in the sample. The J gene is TRBJ2-7, the V gene TRBV29-1; possible D gene TRBD2, 5 bases. Trimming took 5 bases from V and 4 from J, leaving 6 bases between them. Germline CDR1 reads SQVTM; CDR2 reads ANQGSEA. CDR3 length: 10 residues. CDR3 residues: CSVIAYEQYF. In DNA form, the CDR3 reads TGCAGCGTTATAGCGTACGAGCAGTACTTC.

The chain combines TRBV27 with TRBJ1-6; D call uncertain. Trimming removed 7 bases at V and 0 bases at J, with 10 bases between. CDR1 MNHEY and CDR2 SMNVEV come from the germline V gene (reference sequence). CDR3 size: 15 residues. The chain's CDR3 is CASTLQSSYNSPLHF. The CDR3 nucleotides are TGTGCCAGCACCCTACAGAGCTCCTATAATTCACCCCTCCACTTT.

V is TRBV7-9 and J is TRBJ1-2; maybe TRBD1 (5 bases). Germline CDR1 is SEHNR and CDR2 is FQNEAQ (reference sequence). V was shortened by 5 bases and J by 7 bases, with 17 bases between the two germline ends. This CDR3 is built from 14 residues. The DNA of the CDR3 is TGTGCCAGCAGCCACTTTTCCGGGACGTTTGGCTACACCTTC. Its translation: CASSHFSGTFGYTF.

The chain couples TRBV28 to TRBJ1-5; D is undetermined. Germline V lookup: CDR1 MDHEN, CDR2 SYDVKM. CDR3 size: 13 residues. Trimming stripped 8 bases from V and 4 bases from J, with 12 bases between. Written as DNA, the CDR3 is TGTGCCAGCCGTGGGCCGGTGAATCAGCCCCAGCATTTT. The encoded protein is CASRGPVNQPQHF.